This T cell receptor beta chain was observed in a study of OX40 agonist ivuxolimab in advanced cancers. Broader study findings: Relative to CD4+, CD8+ T cells held more expanded clones on average. Low clonal expansion, among the lowest seen, marked partial responders at 0.1-3.0 mg/kg.

The method was immunoSEQ multiplex PCR; TCRdb's version includes in-frame clones alone and lacks a portion of them. The data show under 35,000 clones, more than 75% seen once. It was autoimmune disease history or systemic immunosuppression that excluded patients. This clone came up a few times. Its antigen is unknown. CDR1 SGHNT and CDR2 YYREEE come from the germline V gene (reference sequence). The length of the CDR3 is 15 residues. Sequencing used CD4+ or CD8+ T cells sorted from blood, obtained in a trial of the OX40 agonist ivuxolimab. This rearrangement joins TRBV5-4 to TRBJ2-5; 13 positions agree with TRBD2. The J call is doubtful: the DNA matches TRBJ2-7 better. The sequence came from an adult with an advanced solid tumor such as melanoma, head and neck, liver or kidney cancer. CDR3 nucleotide sequence: TGTGCCAGCAGCTGGACTAGCGGGAGCTCCTACGAGCAGTACTTC. It is translated as CASSWTSGSSYEQYF.